Listed below are T cell receptor beta chains from one sample, sequenced in a study of T-cell reconstitution after alpha-beta-depleted transplantation in children. TCRdb re-called the PCR reads with MiXCR, one entry per CDR3 protein. The data contain about 260,000 distinct CDR3 sequences, under 14% of them singletons. The material was peripheral blood, obtained 180 days after TCRalphabeta/CD19-depleted stem cell transplant. The receptors were sampled from a male patient between 2 and 9 years old who had a stem cell transplant for chronic granulomatous disease, so the T cells may come from the graft donor. CDR3s include the opening cysteine and the closing phenylalanine or tryptophan. The D gene is left open where the match is weak. The listing skips clone size in some rows; elsewhere it reads once, few, many or a size class.

>.|TRBJ2-7|many|TRBV7-9
TGTGCCAGCAGCTCAGGGTACGGGGAGCAGTACTTC
CASSSGYGEQYF
>.|TRBJ1-1|many|TRBV29-1
TGCAGCGGCCGGAATCTGGACACTGAAGCTTTCTTT
CSGRNLDTEAFF
>TRBD2|TRBJ2-7|many|TRBV28
TGTGCCAGCAGTTTAAGAGGACTAGCGGGAAATGCCTACGAGCAGTACTTC
CASSLRGLAGNAYEQYF
>TRBD2|TRBJ2-3|many|TRBV7-8
TGTGCCAGCAGCTTATGGGTAGCGGGGTCCACAGATACGCAGTATTTT
CASSLWVAGSTDTQYF
>.|TRBJ2-7|few|TRBV30
TGTGCCTGGAGTGTACATACACGGGAGCAGTACTTC
CAWSVHTREQYF
>.|TRBJ2-3|many|TRBV5-5
TGTGCCACCCTTGTTGCCGGAGATACGCAGTATTTT
CATLVAGDTQYF
>.|TRBJ2-2|.|TRBV20-1
TGCAGTGCTAGAGATGGAGCCGGGGAGCTGTTTTTT
CSARDGAGELFF
>.|TRBJ2-5|many|TRBV5-1
TGCGCCAGCAGCCTTACAGGGACGGTACAAGAGACCCAGTACTTC
CASSLTGTVQETQYF
>TRBD1|TRBJ2-3|many|TRBV28
TGTGCCAGCAGTTTCGGGGACAGGGACACGCAGTATTTT
CASSFGDRDTQYF
>.|TRBJ1-2|few|TRBV4-1
TGCGCCAGCAGCGAACCAGGGTCAGCCTATGGCGACACCTTC
CASSEPGSAYGDTF
>TRBD2|TRBJ2-3|many|TRBV15
TGTGCCACCAGCAGAGCGGGGGGGCCGGATACGCAGTATTTT
CATSRAGGPDTQYF
>.|TRBJ1-3|many|TRBV20-1
TGCAGTGCCCCGGATGTGTGGGGAAACACCATATATTTT
CSAPDVWGNTIYF
>.|TRBJ2-2|many|TRBV15
TGTGCCTCCAGACGAGGCGTCCCGACCGGGGAGCTGTTTTTT
CASRRGVPTGELFF
>.|TRBJ2-5|many|TRBV15
TGTGCCACCAGCAGAGCCCCAGAGACCCAGTACTTC
CATSRAPETQYF
>.|TRBJ2-7|few|TRBV12-3/TRBV12-4
TGTGCCAGCAGTAACGGGGCCCACCGAGAGCAGTACTTC
CASSNGAHREQYF
>.|TRBJ1-6|many|TRBV28
TGTGCCAGCAGTCCAGCTAGTGCGGCGCCACCCCTCCACTTT
CASSPASAAPPLHF
>.|TRBJ2-1|many|TRBV12-5
TGTGCTAGTGGTTTGGGACCCGGGGTCTGGGGCGCACACAATGAGCAGTTCTTC
CASGLGPGVWGAHNEQFF
>TRBD1|TRBJ2-1|many|TRBV7-6
TGTGCCAGCAGCTTAAACAGGGGAAATGAGCAGTTCTTC
CASSLNRGNEQFF
>.|TRBJ2-3|.|TRBV7-2
TGTGCCAGCCTGGACCTCGGTACAGATACGCAGTATTTT
CASLDLGTDTQYF
>.|TRBJ1-1|many|TRBV29-1
TGCAGCGCCCTGTCGGGGACACCGAACACTGAAGCTTTCTTT
CSALSGTPNTEAFF
>TRBD1|TRBJ2-7|many|TRBV7-2
TGTGCCAGCAGCCAAGGGGGCGGTTCCTACGAGCAGTACTTC
CASSQGGGSYEQYF
>.|TRBJ2-1|many|TRBV6-2/TRBV6-3
TGTGCCAGCAGTTACTCTGGCCTCGCTGGGACCTACAATGAGCAGTTCTTC
CASSYSGLAGTYNEQFF
>.|TRBJ2-5|many|TRBV6-2/TRBV6-3
TGTGCCAGCAGTTATCTGGAAGACCAAGAGACCCAGTACTTC
CASSYLEDQETQYF
>TRBD1|TRBJ2-2|many|TRBV24-1
TGTGCCACCAGTGATTGGACAGGGCACACCGGGGAGCTGTTTTTT
CATSDWTGHTGELFF
>.|TRBJ2-1|many|TRBV29-1
TGCAGCGTAGAACTGTGGCAGTTCTTC
CSVELWQFF
>.|TRBJ1-4|many|TRBV20-1
TGCAGTGCTAGAGATAGGCGGCGAGGAGAGGAAAAACTGTTTTTT
CSARDRRRGEEKLFF
>.|TRBJ2-3|many|TRBV29-1
TGCAGCGTACAGGTCACAGATACGCAGTATTTT
CSVQVTDTQYF
>.|TRBJ2-4|many|TRBV12-3/TRBV12-4
TGTGCCAGCAGTTTGAAGGGGGTGGAATCGGCCAAAAACATTCAGTACTTC
CASSLKGVESAKNIQYF
>.|TRBJ1-6|.|TRBV20-1
TGCAGTGCTAGCAGGGGCTCCTATAATTCACCCCTCCACTTT
CSASRGSYNSPLHF
>.|TRBJ2-1|.|TRBV11-1
TGTGCCAGCAGCTTTCTGGAAACCAATGAGCAGTTCTTC
CASSFLETNEQFF
>TRBD2|TRBJ2-2|many|TRBV15
TGTGCCACCAGCAGATTACTCGGAGCGGGGGGGCTAAACACCGGGGAGCTGTTTTTT
CATSRLLGAGGLNTGELFF
>.|TRBJ1-1|many|TRBV29-1
TGCAGCGTTGGTACACTGGGTTCTGAAGCTTTCTTT
CSVGTLGSEAFF
>.|TRBJ2-5|many|TRBV29-1
TGCAGCGTTGAAGCACAACTAACGGAGACCCAGTACTTC
CSVEAQLTETQYF
>.|TRBJ2-3|many|TRBV12-3/TRBV12-4
TGTGCCAGCAGCCCTGGGGTTACAGATACGCAGTATTTT
CASSPGVTDTQYF
>.|TRBJ2-1|many|TRBV11-2
TGTGCCAGCAGCCCTAGGGTAAAATTAGCAGGCCGAGGAAGTAAGCAGTTCTTC
CASSPRVKLAGRGSKQFF
>TRBD1|TRBJ2-1|many|TRBV20-1
TGCAGTGCTCCAGACAGGGGCGATGAGCAGTTCTTC
CSAPDRGDEQFF
>TRBD2|TRBJ2-5|few|TRBV20-1
TGCAGTGCTACTAGCGGGGGGGCCGGTGAGACCCAGTACTTC
CSATSGGAGETQYF
>.|TRBJ2-1|many|TRBV5-1
TGCGCCAGCAGCTTGGCGGGACTCCTTAGCTACAATGAGCAGTTCTTC
CASSLAGLLSYNEQFF
>.|TRBJ2-7|.|TRBV18
TGTGCCAGCTCACCCCCAGGGCTCGAGCAGTACTTC
CASSPPGLEQYF
>.|TRBJ2-7|many|TRBV5-1
TGCGCCAGCAGCTCCTCCCGGGACTCGCGAGTCTACGAGCAGTACTTC
CASSSSRDSRVYEQYF
>TRBD2|TRBJ2-1|many|TRBV5-1
TGCGCCAGCAGCTCCACTAGCGGGGGGGCCAACAATGAGCAGTTCTTC
CASSSTSGGANNEQFF
>TRBD1|TRBJ2-7|.|TRBV12-3/TRBV12-4
TGTGCCAGCAGTCCCCCGAGGGACAGGGGAATAGGGGAGCAGCACTTC
CASSPPRDRGIGEQHF
>TRBD2|TRBJ2-1|many|TRBV7-2
TGTGCCAGCAGCCGTAATAGCGGGGGGGCGAGCATCTACAATGAGCAGTTCTTC
CASSRNSGGASIYNEQFF
>.|TRBJ2-7|many|TRBV20-1
TGCAGTGCTTTGGACTACGAGCAGTACTTC
CSALDYEQYF
>TRBD2|TRBJ2-5|many|TRBV7-7
TGTGCCAGCAGCCCCGGACTAGCAACAGAGACCCAGTACTTC
CASSPGLATETQYF
>.|TRBJ2-4|many|TRBV12-3/TRBV12-4
TGTGCCAGCAGCCCAGGACAAAGCAAAAACATTCAGTACTTC
CASSPGQSKNIQYF
>TRBD1|TRBJ1-1|medium-sized|TRBV24-1
TGTGCCACCTTGGGACAGACGGGACACTCTGAAGCTTTCTTT
CATLGQTGHSEAFF
>.|TRBJ2-7|many|TRBV28
TGTGCCAGCAGCCAGGTCCGGGGGTTGACTTACGAGCAGTACTTC
CASSQVRGLTYEQYF
>.|TRBJ2-2|many|TRBV20-1
TGCAGTGCTAGGACAGAGGGGGAGCTGTTTTTT
CSARTEGELFF
>TRBD2|TRBJ2-4|many|TRBV12-5
TGTGCTAGTGGTTTGGCCAATCTAGCGGGGGAAGCCAAAAACATTCAGTACTTC
CASGLANLAGEAKNIQYF
>.|TRBJ1-2|many|TRBV20-1
TGCAGTGCTAGAGATCCGGTGGCCTCCTATGGCTACACCTTC
CSARDPVASYGYTF
>.|TRBJ1-4|many|TRBV27
TGTGCCAGCTCCACCAGGGGCTCTGGGCCGTTAAAACTGTTTTTT
CASSTRGSGPLKLFF
>.|TRBJ2-3|many|TRBV12-3/TRBV12-4
TGTGCCAGCAGTTCGGGGACAACCCGGCGCACAGATACGCAGTATTTT
CASSSGTTRRTDTQYF
>.|TRBJ1-2|few|TRBV27
TGTGCCAGCAGTTTTCGGGGGGCAGACTATGGCTACACCTTC
CASSFRGADYGYTF
>TRBD1|TRBJ1-1|many|TRBV29-1
TGCAGCGTTTCAGACAGGGGGTACACTGAAGCTTTCTTT
CSVSDRGYTEAFF